The next 2 T cell receptor beta chains were all read from a single sample in a study of blood T cell repertoires in COVID-19. The data were produced by immunoSEQ multiplex PCR, yet TCRdb's version contains in-frame clones alone and is incomplete. Here the sample spans about 74,000 clones, roughly four fifths being singletons. The sequenced material came from peripheral blood. These receptors were collected from a man at least 80 years old with acute or convalescent COVID-19.

Written as DNA, the CDR3 is TGTGCCAGCAGTCGTACAGGGGACACTGAAGCTTTCTTT. This gives the protein CASSRTGDTEAFF. The chain joins TRBV7-9 to TRBJ1-1, with 7 bases matching TRBD1. Germline V gene lookup returns CDR1 SEHNR and CDR2 FQNEAQ (reference sequence). Trimming at V came to 6 bases and at J to 3 bases, leaving 4 bases not matched to a gene. The CDR3 runs 13 residues.

The rearrangement joins TRBV5-1 to TRBJ2-3, with 11 bases that match TRBD2. The germline V gene has CDR1 SGHRS and CDR2 YFSETQ. The CDR3 extends over 15 amino acids. The ends lost 4 bases at V and 4 bases at J; junction bases unmatched: 5. The CDR3 protein is CASSVLAGGSDTQYF. The CDR3 nucleotides read TGCGCCAGCAGCGTGTTAGCGGGGGGGTCAGATACGCAGTATTTT.